These T cell receptor beta chains were read from a single sample in a study of regulatory T cells in long-lasting Graves disease. TCRdb reanalysed the multiplex PCR reads using MiXCR and keeps one entry per CDR3 protein. Of approximately 350,000 distinct CDR3 sequences in the sample, over 15% were seen once. The same specimen was also included in a second study, on T cells in Graves' hyperthyroidism and ophthalmopathy.

The sequencing here drew on peripheral blood mononuclear cells (PBMCs), taken at new diagnosis, from a patient treated with antithyroid drugs. All receptors come from a man in his forties with Graves disease. The conserved cysteine and the conserved F or W are not part of the CDR3 here.

TRBJ1-1 | TRBV6-5 | ASSYSGTANTEAF
TRBJ2-7 | TRBV11-3 | ASSLTHGGGAYEQY
TRBJ2-7 | TRBV28 | ASSSGSGGMRYEQY
TRBJ2-5 | TRBV6-1 | ASRTGGGETQY
TRBJ2-4 | TRBV28 | ASSFLQVKNIQY
TRBJ1-6 | TRBV20-1 | SARGQVSFPSPLH
TRBJ2-5 | TRBV30 | ASSKDGETQY
TRBJ2-1 | TRBV7-2 | ASSPGQGWYNEQF
TRBJ1-5 | TRBV28 | ASSPRSDFYSNQPQH
TRBJ2-1 | TRBV27 | ASSFGLGREQF
TRBJ2-1 | TRBV5-1 | ASSSSGTDYNEQF
TRBJ1-3 | TRBV7-9 | ASSLTGNTIY
TRBJ2-1 | TRBV6-2/TRBV6-3 | ASLSRISYNEQF
TRBJ1-2 | TRBV28 | ASSQPGTGSYGYT
TRBJ2-2 | TRBV5-4 | ASSQRVFGTGELF
TRBJ2-2 | TRBV7-9 | ASSLESGNTGELF
TRBJ2-3 | TRBV5-8 | ASSPWGTSDRTDTQY
TRBJ1-1 | TRBV6-4 | ATRTQGAGTEAF
TRBJ1-1 | TRBV12-3/TRBV12-4 | ASSFHEGYTEAF
TRBJ2-7 | TRBV5-1 | ASSSSGTSPSEQY
TRBJ2-1 | TRBV4-2 | ASSPQTGYDNEQF
TRBJ2-4 | TRBV4-1 | ASSQVIRQRGAGKNIQY
TRBJ1-2 | TRBV20-1 | SASDSVNYGYT
TRBJ2-7 | TRBV28 | ASSLYGGRYEQY
TRBJ2-3 | TRBV30 | AWSLYGGGPGTDTQY
TRBJ2-5 | TRBV28 | ASKEGARETQY
TRBJ2-1 | TRBV12-3/TRBV12-4 | ASSLARGSGGEAHNEQF
TRBJ2-7 | TRBV19 | ASTQGRNYEQY
TRBJ2-5 | TRBV5-4 | ASSLGGYRALNQETQY
TRBJ1-6 | TRBV20-1 | SASLGRKNSPLH
TRBJ1-2 | TRBV5-1 | ASSLIGGQDGYT
TRBJ2-1 | TRBV7-8 | ASSLGLTNEQS
TRBJ2-1 | TRBV5-8 | ASRGQGAYNEQF
TRBJ2-3 | TRBV5-1 | ASSLGLADFTDTQY
TRBJ2-3 | TRBV2 | ASREGLAETDTQY
TRBJ2-3 | TRBV6-1 | ASSEAPRTGVDTQY
TRBJ1-4 | TRBV6-2/TRBV6-3 | ASSPSNEKLF
TRBJ2-2 | TRBV20-1 | SAQTGGGGELF
TRBJ2-3 | TRBV12-5 | ASGASGGYTQY
TRBJ1-2 | TRBV6-9 | ASSYGQGANYGYT
TRBJ2-1 | TRBV5-1 | ASSLIGVGEQF
TRBJ1-5 | TRBV5-6 | ASSWTGEHLDQPQH
TRBJ2-7 | TRBV20-1 | SARANYEQY
TRBJ1-1 | TRBV7-9 | ASSVDRAGAF
TRBJ1-1 | TRBV5-1 | ASSLDGTAITEAF
TRBJ1-6 | TRBV27 | ASSFGQSNSPLH
TRBJ2-1 | TRBV2 | ASSDRRGDYNEQF
TRBJ1-5 | TRBV5-1 | ASSLTGQGSNQPQH
TRBJ2-2 | TRBV7-2 | ASTINTGELF
TRBJ1-4 | TRBV7-9 | ASSLLGATNEKLF
TRBJ1-1 | TRBV20-1 | SAAGGVNTEAF
TRBJ2-2 | TRBV5-1 | ASSLAVIAGAPGELF
TRBJ2-3 | TRBV5-4 | ASSLRRGGKSSTDTQY
TRBJ1-2 | TRBV3-1 | ASSQDLRGTSGYT